The 7 T cell receptor beta chains in this list originate from one sample, sequenced in a study of monozygotic twins with inflammatory bowel disease. TCRdb re-called the 5' RACE reads and catalogs CDR3 proteins one per entry, DNA excluded. The sample totals some 150,000 distinct CDR3 sequences. The source material was blood. The receptor set was obtained from a human donor with ulcerative colitis or Crohn's disease, or a healthy co-twin of an affected twin (not recorded which).

This chain connects TRBV15 to TRBJ2-7; with no DNA, the TCRdb D assignment of TRBD1 cannot be verified. Looked up from germline, CDR1 is LNHNV and CDR2 is YYDKDF (reference sequence). The CDR3 has 16 amino acids. The CDR3 here is CATSRSSGDPSYEQYF.

V usage is TRBV7-9 and J usage is TRBJ2-7. Looked up from germline, CDR1 is SEHNR and CDR2 is FQNEAQ (reference sequence). The CDR3 is 13 residues long. The CDR3: CASSLTRPHEQYF.

The chain carries TRBV3-1 and TRBJ2-7; TCRdb indicates TRBD2, and absent DNA this call remains unverified. The length of the CDR3 is 15 residues. CDR1 is LGHDT and CDR2 is YNNKEL in the germline V gene (reference sequence). The CDR3 here is CASSQEGLAGLQQYF.

The chain uses TRBV19 and TRBJ1-5; no DNA is available, so the TRBD1 call from TCRdb remains unchecked. Germline V gives CDR1 LNHDA, CDR2 SQIVND (reference sequence). This CDR3 contains 14 residues. The CDR3 sequence is CASKSHRVPKPQHF.

CDR3 residues: CSDLTDYGYTF. V and J are TRBV29-1 and TRBJ1-2. Germline CDR1 SQVTM, CDR2 ANQGSEA. This CDR3 region has 11 residues.

The chain has TRBV7-2 and TRBJ1-6; checking the TCRdb D call of TRBD1 is not possible without DNA. This CDR3 has 15 residues. Germline CDR1 SGHTA, CDR2 FQGNSA. CDR3 in amino acids: CASSAQQGFDSPLHF. Filled out from reference TRBV7-2 and TRBJ1-6, the complete variable domain reads GAGVSQSPSNKVTEKGKDVELRCDPISGHTALYWYRQSLGQGLEFLIYFQGNSAPDKSGLPSDRFSAERTGGSVSTLTIQRTQQEDSAVYLCASSAQQGFDSPLHFGNGTRLTVT.

The V call is TRBV12-3 or TRBV12-4, the J call TRBJ2-1; as DNA is missing, the TRBD2 call by TCRdb cannot be tested. The length of the CDR3 is 16 residues. The CDR3 sequence: CASSSDLVGVRNEQFF.